Listed below are T cell receptor beta chains from one sample, sequenced in a study of cytotoxic CD8 clonotypes in ibrutinib-treated CLL. Assay: immunoSEQ multiplex PCR; the TCRdb copy retains only in-frame clones and omits some. The table lists some 200,000 clones, 72% of them singletons, with over 10% in the top ten. Sequenced here: PBMCs, sampled after 24 months of ibrutinib treatment. The receptor set was obtained from a human donor with chronic lymphocytic leukemia. The CDR3 runs from the conserved cysteine through the conserved F or W. A D gene is named only where the DNA matches it firmly. Size values are once, few and many counts, or a class for expanded clones, and some rows have none.

v_gene	abundance	len	d_gene	j_gene	CDR3nt	CDR3aa
TRBV4-3	.	17	TRBD2	TRBJ2-7	TGCGCCAGCAGCCACCGGACTAGCGGGAGTGGTTCGGAAGAGCAGTACTTC	CASSHRTSGSGSEEQYF
TRBV4-3	.	15	.	TRBJ2-2	TGCGCCAGCAGCCAGACTACGGCAGGAACCGGGGAGCTGTTTTTT	CASSQTTAGTGELFF
TRBV7-7	.	13	.	TRBJ2-7	TGTGCCAGCAGCACACTCGGGTCCTTCGAGCAGTACTTC	CASSTLGSFEQYF
TRBV2	few	14	.	TRBJ2-3	TGTGCCAGCAGGCTAACCATGGGGACAGATACGCAGTATTTT	CASRLTMGTDTQYF
TRBV6-4	.	12	.	TRBJ1-5	TGTGCCAAAACAGGGTCGACTCAGCCCCAGCATTTT	CAKTGSTQPQHF
TRBV27	.	15	.	TRBJ2-7	TGTGCCAGCAGTTTAAGGCGGCAGGTCTGGTACGAGCAGTACTTC	CASSLRRQVWYEQYF
TRBV6-5	.	15	TRBD2	TRBJ2-1	TGTGCCAGCAGACAACTAGCGGGAGGGGAGGGGGAGCAGTTCTTC	CASRQLAGGEGEQFF
TRBV30	once	13	.	TRBJ1-5	TGTGCCTGGAGTCCAGACCCAAATCAGCCCCAGCATTTT	CAWSPDPNQPQHF
TRBV6-5	.	14	.	TRBJ1-1	TGTGCCAGCAGTTACTCGTCAAGATTCCCTGAAGCTTTCTTT	CASSYSSRFPEAFF
TRBV9	.	15	TRBD2	TRBJ2-1	TGTGCCAGCAGCGTAGGGGGGACTAGCGACAATGAGCAGTTCTTC	CASSVGGTSDNEQFF
TRBV25-1	.	14	.	TRBJ1-2	TGTGCCAGCAGTGGGTACAAGGACCACTATGGCTACACCTTC	CASSGYKDHYGYTF
TRBV9	.	15	.	TRBJ2-5	TGTGCCAGCAGCGTAGGTCGAAGGGGTCAAGAGACCCAGTACTTC	CASSVGRRGQETQYF
TRBV21-1	.	19	.	TRBJ2-7	TGTGCCAGCAGCAAAGAAGGGTCGACCGGGACGCCAGGGAGGAACGAGCAGTACTTC	CASSKEGSTGTPGRNEQYF
TRBV6-6	.	15	TRBD1	TRBJ1-2	TGTGCCAGCAGCAAAACTACAGGGGCCGGGGATGGCTACACCTTC	CASSKTTGAGDGYTF
TRBV4-1	few	15	TRBD1	TRBJ1-5	TGCGCCAGCAGCGAGTGGTCAGGGGGTGGCCAGCCCCAGCATTTT	CASSEWSGGGQPQHF
TRBV18	.	12	.	TRBJ1-1	TGTGCCAGCTCACCTGGGGAGGGCGAAGCTTTCTTT	CASSPGEGEAFF
TRBV11-3	.	14	.	TRBJ2-2	TGTGCCAGCAGCTTAGATAGGGGCACCGGGGAGCTGTTTTTT	CASSLDRGTGELFF
TRBV7-8	.	17	.	TRBJ2-7	TGTGCCAGCAGCTTACGGGGGGCTAGCTCACCCTCCTACGAGCAGTACTTC	CASSLRGASSPSYEQYF
TRBV4-3	.	15	.	TRBJ2-1	TGCGCCAGCAGCCAAGATTGGGGGAGGATCAATGAGCAGTTCTTC	CASSQDWGRINEQFF
TRBV18	.	14	.	TRBJ1-2	TGTGCCAGCTCGCAGGGTGACACCCCTTGGGGCTACACCTTC	CASSQGDTPWGYTF
TRBV7-9	.	16	TRBD2	TRBJ2-3	TGTGCCAGCAGCTTACCGGTAGCGGGAGGGTCAGATACGCAGTATTTT	CASSLPVAGGSDTQYF
TRBV4-3	.	14	TRBD1	TRBJ2-7	TGCGCCAGCAGCCTCCGGGACAGGTCCTACGAGCAGTACTTC	CASSLRDRSYEQYF
TRBV5-1	.	17	TRBD2	TRBJ2-3	TGCGCCAGCAGCTTGGCCTCTAGCGGGATCTTTACAGATACGCAGTATTTT	CASSLASSGIFTDTQYF
TRBV7-9	.	15	.	TRBJ1-2	TGTGCCAGCAGCCCCCGGGCAGCACAGATCTATGGCTACACCTTC	CASSPRAAQIYGYTF
TRBV30	.	11	.	TRBJ2-7	TGTGCCTGGAGTGGGCTTTACGAGCAGTACTTC	CAWSGLYEQYF
TRBV9	few	12	TRBD1	TRBJ1-2	TGTGCCAGCACGGAGCAGGGGGATGGCTACACCTTC	CASTEQGDGYTF
TRBV6-5	.	14	.	TRBJ1-1	TGTGCCAGCAGTGAGACCCGATGGAGCACTGAAGCTTTCTTT	CASSETRWSTEAFF
TRBV7-9	.	18	TRBD2	TRBJ2-3	TGTGCCAGCAGCTTAGGGGCTAGCGGGAGGGATGTCGCAGATACGCAGTATTTT	CASSLGASGRDVADTQYF
TRBV6-5	.	13	.	TRBJ1-5	TGTGCCAGCAGAAACAGGGTCGGGCAGCCCCAGCATTTT	CASRNRVGQPQHF
TRBV6-5	.	14	.	TRBJ2-7	TGTGCCAGCAGTCGTTACAGGGATCGCTACGAGCAGTACTTC	CASSRYRDRYEQYF
TRBV30	.	13	.	TRBJ1-4	TGTGCCGGCTACAGGGTAGCTAATGAAAAACTGTTTTTT	CAGYRVANEKLFF
TRBV28	.	14	.	TRBJ1-5	TGTGCCAGCAGTTTATTATCTCTTAATCAGCCCCAGCATTTT	CASSLLSLNQPQHF
TRBV18	.	14	.	TRBJ1-1	TGTGCCAGCTCACGCCAGGGACAAACCACTGAAGCTTTCTTT	CASSRQGQTTEAFF
TRBV2	.	15	.	TRBJ2-1	TGTGCCAGCAGTGAAGAGGGGTTAGGGTATACTGAGCAGTTCTTC	CASSEEGLGYTEQFF
TRBV30	.	15	.	TRBJ1-5	TGTGCCTGGAGCCAAACGAGATATAGCAATCAGCCCCAGCATTTT	CAWSQTRYSNQPQHF
TRBV18	.	12	.	TRBJ2-3	TGTGCCAGCTCACCACCGGCAGATACGCAGTATTTT	CASSPPADTQYF
TRBV30	.	16	.	TRBJ1-5	TGTGCCTGGAGTGTGAACAGTCCCTATAGCAATCAGCCCCAGCATTTT	CAWSVNSPYSNQPQHF
TRBV5-1	.	15	TRBD1	TRBJ2-7	TGCGCCAGCAGCTTGGGGGGACAGGGGCCAAGCGAGCAGTACTTC	CASSLGGQGPSEQYF
TRBV4-3	.	14	.	TRBJ1-2	TGCGCCAGCATCTTACTGCGGCATGCCTATGGCTACACCTTC	CASILLRHAYGYTF
TRBV29-1	.	14	TRBD2	TRBJ2-4	TGCAGCGTTGGGGCTAGCGGGAGAGCGGGCATTCAGTACTTC	CSVGASGRAGIQYF
TRBV7-9	few	11	.	TRBJ2-1	TGTGCCAGCAGATCATCCTCTGAGCAGTTCTTC	CASRSSSEQFF
TRBV10-3	.	16	.	TRBJ1-5	TGTGCCATCAGTGGGCAGTCCGGCCATAGCAATCAGCCCCAGCATTTT	CAISGQSGHSNQPQHF
TRBV9	.	14	.	TRBJ2-1	TGTGCCAGCAGCGTAGTTCACCAAGCCAATGAGCAGTTCTTC	CASSVVHQANEQFF
TRBV28	.	13	.	TRBJ2-1	TGTGCCAGCAGTGAAGAAACAGGGAATGAGCAGTTCTTC	CASSEETGNEQFF
TRBV6-5	once	16	.	TRBJ2-7	TGTGCCAGCAGTTACTTGGGGGGGCAAGCGCGCTACGAGCAGTACTTC	CASSYLGGQARYEQYF
TRBV6-6	.	14	TRBD1	TRBJ2-2	TGTGCCAGCAGTGGACAGGGAGGCACCGGGGAGCTGTTTTTT	CASSGQGGTGELFF
TRBV29-1	.	11	.	TRBJ2-7	TGCAGCGGGGGTCGGCAGGACGAGCAGTACTTC	CSGGRQDEQYF
TRBV30	.	16	TRBD2	TRBJ2-5	TGTGCCTGGAGGCGGGGGGGAAAGCGGGAGGGAGAGACCCAGTACTTC	CAWRRGGKREGETQYF
TRBV14	.	16	TRBD2	TRBJ2-1	TGTGCCAGCAGCCACAAGCTAGCGGGAACCTACAATGAGCAGTTCTTC	CASSHKLAGTYNEQFF
TRBV27	.	14	.	TRBJ1-2	TGTGCCAGCACATCTCCGGGAAGGCGATATGGCTACACCTTC	CASTSPGRRYGYTF
TRBV9	.	13	.	TRBJ2-7	TGTGCCAGCAGCCTGGGATTAGTCTACGAGCAGTACTTC	CASSLGLVYEQYF